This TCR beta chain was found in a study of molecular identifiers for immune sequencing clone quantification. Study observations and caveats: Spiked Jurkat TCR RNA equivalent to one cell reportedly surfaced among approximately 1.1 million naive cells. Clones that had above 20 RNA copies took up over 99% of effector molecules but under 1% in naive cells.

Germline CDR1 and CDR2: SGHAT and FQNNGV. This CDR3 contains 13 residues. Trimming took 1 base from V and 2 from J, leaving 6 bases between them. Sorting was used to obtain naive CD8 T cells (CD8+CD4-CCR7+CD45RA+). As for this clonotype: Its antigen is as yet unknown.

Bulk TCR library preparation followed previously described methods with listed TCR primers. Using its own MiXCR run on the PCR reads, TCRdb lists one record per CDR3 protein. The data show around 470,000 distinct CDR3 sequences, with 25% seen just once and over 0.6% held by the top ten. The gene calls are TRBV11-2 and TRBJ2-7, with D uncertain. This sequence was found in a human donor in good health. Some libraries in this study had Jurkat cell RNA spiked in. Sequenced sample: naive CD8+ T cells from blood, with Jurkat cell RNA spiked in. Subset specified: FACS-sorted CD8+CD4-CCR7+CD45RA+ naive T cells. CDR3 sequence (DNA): TGTGCCAGCAGCTTAGGGGAAGCCTACGAGCAGTACTTC. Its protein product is CASSLGEAYEQYF. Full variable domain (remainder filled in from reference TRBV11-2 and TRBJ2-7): EAGVAQSPRYKIIEKRQSVAFWCNPISGHATLYWYQQILGQGPKLLIQFQNNGVVDDSQLPKDRFSAERLKGVDSTLKIQPAKLEDSAVYLCASSLGEAYEQYFGPGTRLTVT.